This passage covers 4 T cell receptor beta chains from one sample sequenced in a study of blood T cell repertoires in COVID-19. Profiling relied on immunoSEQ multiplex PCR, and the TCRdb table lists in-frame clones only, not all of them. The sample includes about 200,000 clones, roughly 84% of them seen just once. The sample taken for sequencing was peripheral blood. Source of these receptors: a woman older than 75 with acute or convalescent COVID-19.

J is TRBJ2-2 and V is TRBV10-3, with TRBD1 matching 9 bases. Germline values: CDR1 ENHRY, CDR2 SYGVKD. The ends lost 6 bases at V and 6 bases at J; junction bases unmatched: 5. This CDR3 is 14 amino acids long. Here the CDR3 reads CAIRGQGPAGELFF. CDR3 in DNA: TGTGCCATCAGGGGACAGGGCCCAGCCGGGGAGCTGTTTTTT.

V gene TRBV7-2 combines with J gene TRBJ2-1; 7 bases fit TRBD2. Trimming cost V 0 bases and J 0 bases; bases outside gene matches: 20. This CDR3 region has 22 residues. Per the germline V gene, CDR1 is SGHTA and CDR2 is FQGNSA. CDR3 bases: TGTGCCAGCAGCTTAGCGGTCCGGGGACTACTATCGACCCGTCACTCCTACAATGAGCAGTTCTTC. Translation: CASSLAVRGLLSTRHSYNEQFF.

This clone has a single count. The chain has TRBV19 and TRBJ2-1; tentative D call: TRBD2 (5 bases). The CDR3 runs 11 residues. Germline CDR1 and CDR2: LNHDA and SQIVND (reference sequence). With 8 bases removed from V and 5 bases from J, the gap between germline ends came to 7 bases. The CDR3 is CASQRNNEQFF. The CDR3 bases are TGTGCCAGTCAGCGGAACAATGAGCAGTTCTTC.

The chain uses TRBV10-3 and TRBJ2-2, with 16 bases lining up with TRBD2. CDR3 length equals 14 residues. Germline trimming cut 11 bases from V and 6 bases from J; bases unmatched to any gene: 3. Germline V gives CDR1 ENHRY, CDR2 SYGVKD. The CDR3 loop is CAAGLAGGAGELFF. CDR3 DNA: TGTGCCGCGGGACTAGCGGGAGGGGCCGGGGAGCTGTTTTTT.